The clone carrying this TCR beta chain was seen many times. Its specificity is unknown. CDR1 and CDR2 (germline): MNHEY, SVGAGI. V gave up 0 bases and J gave up 0 bases, with 10 bases separating them. This CDR3 comprises 16 residues. The record originates from a study of T cells in Graves' hyperthyroidism and ophthalmopathy. Study context: Peripheral blood was drawn at first diagnosis, prior to all treatment.

The blood specimen was taken at initial hyperthyroidism diagnosis, before any ophthalmopathy symptoms. The PBMCs were taken from around 9.1 ml of fresh peripheral blood. General study findings and limits: In blood, most of the thyroid clonotypes expanded above 0.001 were also present.

Amplification yielded TCR beta CDR3 regions, with RNA transcripts as the source. RT-PCR in the first round (using the HTBI primer set) targeted the TCR CDR3. TCRdb reprocessed the multiplex PCR reads via MiXCR and lists one record per CDR3 protein. The table has about 380,000 distinct CDR3 sequences, approximately 12% seen once. V gene TRBV6-5 combines with J gene TRBJ2-3; D is uncertain. The sequencing sample was made of blood. The sequence derives from a man aged 25 to 40 with Graves' hyperthyroidism that later progressed to Graves' ophthalmopathy. CDR3 in amino acids: CASSYSWRSSTDTQYF. The CDR3, as DNA: TGTGCCAGCAGTTACTCTTGGCGATCGAGCACAGATACGCAGTATTTT.